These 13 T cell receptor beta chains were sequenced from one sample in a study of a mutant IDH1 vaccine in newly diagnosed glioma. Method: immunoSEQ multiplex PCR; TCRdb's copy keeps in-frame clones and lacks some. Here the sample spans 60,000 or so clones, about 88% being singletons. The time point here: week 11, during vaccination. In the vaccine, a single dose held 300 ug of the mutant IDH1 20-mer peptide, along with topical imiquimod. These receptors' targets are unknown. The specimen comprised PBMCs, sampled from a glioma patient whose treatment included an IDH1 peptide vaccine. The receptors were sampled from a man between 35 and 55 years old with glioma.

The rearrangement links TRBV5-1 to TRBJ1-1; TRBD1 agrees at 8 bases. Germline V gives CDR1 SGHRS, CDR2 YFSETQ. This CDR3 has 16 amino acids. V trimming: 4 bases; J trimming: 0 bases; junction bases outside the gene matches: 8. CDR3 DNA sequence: TGCGCCAGCAGCCCAGACAGGGGTGGCATGAACACTGAAGCTTTCTTT. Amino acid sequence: CASSPDRGGMNTEAFF.

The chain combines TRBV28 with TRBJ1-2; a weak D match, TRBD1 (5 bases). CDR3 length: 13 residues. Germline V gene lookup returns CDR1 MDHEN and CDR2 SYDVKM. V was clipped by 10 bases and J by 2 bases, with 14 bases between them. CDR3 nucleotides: TGTGCCACCCTGGACGGGACCAACTATGGCTACACCTTC. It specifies CATLDGTNYGYTF.

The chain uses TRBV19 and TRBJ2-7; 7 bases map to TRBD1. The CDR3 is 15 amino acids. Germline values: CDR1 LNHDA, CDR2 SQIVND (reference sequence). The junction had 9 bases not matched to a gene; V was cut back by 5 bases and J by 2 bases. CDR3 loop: CASSLQGQRAYEQYF. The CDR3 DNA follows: TGTGCCAGTAGTCTCCAGGGACAGAGAGCCTACGAGCAGTACTTC.

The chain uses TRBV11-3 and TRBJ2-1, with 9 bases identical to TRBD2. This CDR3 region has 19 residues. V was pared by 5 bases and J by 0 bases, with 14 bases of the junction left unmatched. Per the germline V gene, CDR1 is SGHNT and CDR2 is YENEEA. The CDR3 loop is CASSLSGRDPRSSYNEQFF. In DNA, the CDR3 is TGTGCCAGCAGCCTTAGCGGGAGAGATCCCCGGAGCTCCTACAATGAGCAGTTCTTC.

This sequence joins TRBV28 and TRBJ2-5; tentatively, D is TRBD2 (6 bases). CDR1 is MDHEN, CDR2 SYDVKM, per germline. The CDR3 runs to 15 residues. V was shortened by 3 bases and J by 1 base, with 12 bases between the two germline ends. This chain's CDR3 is CASSFPLEGQETQYF. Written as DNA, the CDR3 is TGTGCCAGCAGTTTCCCCCTGGAGGGCCAAGAGACCCAGTACTTC.

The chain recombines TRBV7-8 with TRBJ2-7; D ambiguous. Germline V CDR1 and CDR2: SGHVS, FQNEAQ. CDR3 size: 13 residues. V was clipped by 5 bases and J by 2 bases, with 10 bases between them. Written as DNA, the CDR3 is TGTGCCAGCAGCGTGGTCTTGACCTACGAGCAGTACGTC. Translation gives CASSVVLTYEQYV.

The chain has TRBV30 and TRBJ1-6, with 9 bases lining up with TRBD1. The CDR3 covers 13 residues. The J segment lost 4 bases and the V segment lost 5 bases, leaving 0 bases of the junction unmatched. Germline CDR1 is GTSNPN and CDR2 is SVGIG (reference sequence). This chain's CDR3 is CAWGTGYNSPLHF. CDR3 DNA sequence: TGTGCCTGGGGGACAGGGTATAATTCACCCCTCCACTTT.

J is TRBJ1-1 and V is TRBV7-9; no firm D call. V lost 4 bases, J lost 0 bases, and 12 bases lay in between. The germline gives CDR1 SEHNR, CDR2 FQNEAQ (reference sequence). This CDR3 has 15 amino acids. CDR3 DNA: TGTGCCAGCAGCTCGTCGGAGAGTTTGAACACTGAAGCTTTCTTT. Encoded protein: CASSSSESLNTEAFF.

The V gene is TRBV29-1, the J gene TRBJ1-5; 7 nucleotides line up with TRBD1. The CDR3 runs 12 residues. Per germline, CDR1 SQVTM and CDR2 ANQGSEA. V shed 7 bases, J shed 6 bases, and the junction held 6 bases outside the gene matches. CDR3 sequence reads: CSARQGGQPQHF. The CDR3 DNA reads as TGCAGCGCCCGACAGGGCGGTCAGCCCCAGCATTTT.

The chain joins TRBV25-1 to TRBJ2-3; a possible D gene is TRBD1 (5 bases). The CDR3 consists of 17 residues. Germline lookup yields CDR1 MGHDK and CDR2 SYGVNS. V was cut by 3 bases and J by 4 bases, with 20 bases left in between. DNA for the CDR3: TGTGCCAGCAGTGAGCCACGACACCTTGGGGCCCCAGATACGCAGTATTTT. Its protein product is CASSEPRHLGAPDTQYF. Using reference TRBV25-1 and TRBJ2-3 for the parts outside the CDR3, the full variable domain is EADIYQTPRYLVIGTGKKITLECSQTMGHDKMYWYQQDPGMELHLIHYSYGVNSTEKGDLSSESTVSRIRTEHFPLTLESARPSHTSQYLCASSEPRHLGAPDTQYFGPGTRLTVL.

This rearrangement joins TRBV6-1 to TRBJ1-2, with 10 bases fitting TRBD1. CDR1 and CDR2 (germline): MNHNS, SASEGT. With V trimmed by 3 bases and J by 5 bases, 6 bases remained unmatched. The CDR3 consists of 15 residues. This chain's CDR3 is CASSDRDRGSYGYTF. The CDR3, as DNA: TGTGCCAGCAGTGACCGGGACAGGGGATCTTATGGCTACACCTTC.

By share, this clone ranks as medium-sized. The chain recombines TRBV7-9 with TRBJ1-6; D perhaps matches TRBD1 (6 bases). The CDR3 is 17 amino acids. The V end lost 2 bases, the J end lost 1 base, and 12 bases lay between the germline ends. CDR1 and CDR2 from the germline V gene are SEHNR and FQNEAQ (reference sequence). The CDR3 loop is CASSLKGGRSYNSPLHF. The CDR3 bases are TGTGCCAGCAGCTTAAAAGGGGGACGATCCTATAATTCACCCCTCCACTTT.

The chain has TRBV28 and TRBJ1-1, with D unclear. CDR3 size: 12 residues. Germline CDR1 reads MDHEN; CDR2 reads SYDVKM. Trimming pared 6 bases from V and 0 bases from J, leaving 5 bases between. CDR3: CASRVLNTEAFF. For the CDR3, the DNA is TGTGCCAGCAGGGTTCTGAACACTGAAGCTTTCTTT.